These 18 T cell receptor beta chains originate from one sample sequenced in a study of blood T cells in healthy people across ages. A second PCR of roughly 7 to 11 cycles used a sample-barcoded 5' primer and a J-beta primer mix. TCRdb recomputed calls from the 5' RACE reads with MiXCR, one row per CDR3 protein. The profile shows around 2 million distinct CDR3 sequences, around 42% of them singletons. Sequenced input: blood. Every receptor here comes from a human donor in good health.

This clonotype was observed a few times. J is TRBJ2-3 and V is TRBV20-1; D is unclear. CDR1 and CDR2 from the germline V gene are DFQATT and SNEGSKA (reference sequence). The CDR3 is 13 residues long. V lost 7 bases to trimming and J lost 5 bases, with 16 bases between them. Here the CDR3 reads CSGYQTAEDTQYF. CDR3 in DNA: TGCAGTGGGTATCAAACGGCCGAAGATACGCAGTATTTT.

This clonotype has a handful of counts. The gene calls are TRBV12-3 or TRBV12-4 and TRBJ1-2; 11 bases match TRBD1. This CDR3 has 15 amino acids. V lost 3 bases and J lost 5; bases outside the gene matches: 5. CDR3 in amino acids: CASSFGTGGGYGYTF. DNA for the CDR3: TGTGCCAGCAGTTTCGGGACAGGGGGAGGATATGGCTACACCTTC.

Remarks on this clonotype: Mismatch with germline at one junction end may stem from a read error. This sequence joins TRBV6-2 or TRBV6-3 and TRBJ2-2; weak D call: TRBD1 (6 bases). Germline values: CDR1 MNHEY, CDR2 SVGEGT. The CDR3 totals 17 residues. The CDR3 coding sequence is TGTGCCAGCAGTTACGTTATAGGGGCCTGGGACACCGGGGAGTTGTTTTTT. It is translated as CASSYVIGAWDTGELFF.

V and J are TRBV7-9 and TRBJ2-7; D ambiguous. The CDR3 runs 14 residues. CDR1 and CDR2 from the germline V gene are SEHNR and FQNEAQ (reference sequence). Trimming pared 5 bases from V and 3 bases from J, leaving 14 bases between. In DNA form, the CDR3 reads TGTGCCAGCAGCATAGGAGTAGGAAGCTACGAGCAGTACTTC. As protein: CASSIGVGSYEQYF. Variable domain in full (rest from reference TRBV7-9 and TRBJ2-7): DTGVSQNPRHKITKRGQNVTFRCDPISEHNRLYWYRQTLGQGPEFLTYFQNEAQLEKSRLLSDRFSAERPKGSFSTLEIQRTEQGDSAMYLCASSIGVGSYEQYFGPGTRLTVT.

The chain has TRBV27 and TRBJ2-7; D not resolved. This CDR3 spans 14 amino acids. Germline assignment: CDR1 MNHEY and CDR2 SMNVEV (reference sequence). The V end was cut by 1 base, the J end by 0 bases, with 7 bases between. The CDR3: CASSLWGDSYEQYF. The CDR3 DNA is TGTGCCAGCAGTTTATGGGGTGACTCCTACGAGCAGTACTTC.

In its sample, this clonotype was seen a few times. V usage is TRBV5-1 and J usage is TRBJ2-5; the match to TRBD2 covers 7 bases. There are 15 residues in the CDR3. The V and J ends lost 1 base and 2 bases, in that order; junction bases with no gene match: 5. Germline CDR1 and CDR2: SGHRS and YFSETQ. CDR3 protein: CASSLIGTTQETQYF. The CDR3 DNA is TGCGCCAGCAGCTTGATAGGGACTACACAAGAGACCCAGTACTTC.

This clonotype has just one count. This chain links TRBV7-8 with TRBJ2-5; D uncertain. This CDR3 has 16 amino acids. The germline gives CDR1 SGHVS, CDR2 FQNEAQ. Trimming stripped 2 bases from V and 3 bases from J, with 16 bases between. CDR3 sequence reads: CASSLRLVGIKETQYF. The CDR3 nucleotides are TGTGCCAGCAGCTTAAGACTTGTGGGGATTAAAGAGACCCAGTACTTC.

The sample holds a few counts of this clonotype. The genes are TRBV11-1 and TRBJ1-2, with D unresolved. V dropped 1 base and J dropped 8 bases, with 11 bases sitting between them. The CDR3 covers 13 residues. CDR1 is SGHAT and CDR2 is FQDESV in the germline V gene (reference sequence). CDR3 in amino acids: CASSLGLDRGYTF. CDR3 in DNA: TGTGCCAGCAGCTTAGGATTGGATCGGGGCTACACCTTC.

The chain couples TRBV7-9 to TRBJ1-2; D perhaps matches TRBD1 (5 bases). CDR3 size: 13 residues. Between the trimmed V and J ends, which lost 5 bases and 3 bases, there was a span of 10 bases. Germline values: CDR1 SEHNR, CDR2 FQNEAQ (reference sequence). CDR3 sequence: CASSPTAYYGYTF. The CDR3 DNA is TGTGCCAGCAGCCCGACAGCCTACTATGGCTACACCTTC.

V is TRBV20-1 and J is TRBJ2-5; D gene ambiguous. The CDR3 consists of 12 residues. V dropped 0 bases and J dropped 0 bases, with 2 bases sitting between them. Per germline, CDR1 DFQATT and CDR2 SNEGSKA (reference sequence). The CDR3 region has the DNA TGCAGTGCTAGAGAGGACCAAGAGACCCAGTACTTC. Translating gives CSAREDQETQYF.

Comments on this clonotype: A much larger clonotype is one base distant, so this may be a read error. This chain connects TRBV6-5 to TRBJ2-5, with D uncertain. The CDR3 runs 12 residues. The germline V gene has CDR1 MNHEY and CDR2 SVGAGI. CDR3 in amino acids: CASSRTQEPQYF. In DNA, the CDR3 is TGTGCCAGCAGTAGGACCCAAGAGCCCCAGTACTTC.

There are a few counts of this clonotype. The J gene is TRBJ2-1, the V gene TRBV5-1; 12 bases are a match to TRBD2. V gave up 5 bases and J gave up 7 bases; unmatched junction bases: 7. CDR1 and CDR2 (germline): SGHRS, YFSETQ. This CDR3 is built from 15 residues. In DNA form, the CDR3 reads TGCGCCAGCAGTGAGAGGGGGACTAGCGGGAATGAGCAGTTCTTC. Translating it yields CASSERGTSGNEQFF.

The table lists this clonotype with a count of one. The chain is built from TRBV11-2 and TRBJ2-2; possibly TRBD1 for D (6 bases). This CDR3 comprises 15 residues. V lost 6 bases to trimming and J lost 4 bases, with 15 bases between them. Germline CDR1 is SGHAT and CDR2 is FQNNGV. The CDR3 sequence: CASRWAGVATGELFF. In DNA, the CDR3 is TGTGCCAGCAGGTGGGCAGGGGTGGCCACCGGGGAGCTGTTTTTT.

This chain connects TRBV10-3 to TRBJ2-2, with 8 bases fitting TRBD2. Germline V gene data show CDR1 as ENHRY and CDR2 as SYGVKD. V lost 8 bases, J lost 4 bases, and 6 bases stayed unmatched. The CDR3 totals 14 residues. In DNA form, the CDR3 reads TGTGCCATCGGTAGCGGGGCTCGCACCGGGGAGCTGTTTTTT. It yields the protein CAIGSGARTGELFF.

This chain connects TRBV7-2 to TRBJ1-5; perhaps TRBD1 as D (5 bases). CDR3 size: 17 residues. The germline gives CDR1 SGHTA, CDR2 FQGNSA. Between the trimmed V and J ends, which lost 1 base and 7 bases, there was a span of 20 bases. CDR3 sequence reads: CASSLGSGTSLWQPQHF. The CDR3 region has the DNA TGTGCCAGCAGCTTAGGGTCGGGGACCTCCCTCTGGCAGCCCCAGCATTTT.

A single count supports this clonotype. The chain is built from TRBV13 and TRBJ2-5; 10 nucleotides align to TRBD2. Germline V lookup: CDR1 PRHDT, CDR2 FYEKMQ (reference sequence). Germline trimming cut 4 bases from V and 0 bases from J; bases unmatched to any gene: 5. The CDR3 runs 16 residues. The CDR3 sequence: CASSYGLADNQETQYF. Written as DNA, the CDR3 is TGTGCCAGCAGCTACGGACTAGCGGACAACCAAGAGACCCAGTACTTC.

This clonotype was seen a handful of times. The J gene is TRBJ2-1, the V gene TRBV9; TRBD2 matches 14 bases. Germline assignment: CDR1 SGDLS and CDR2 YYNGEE. The CDR3 is 20 residues long. V was clipped by 0 bases and J by 0 bases; unmatched bases: 8. DNA of the CDR3: TGTGCCAGCAGCGTAGGGGTTGGGACTAGCGGGGGTAGCTCCTACAATGAGCAGTTCTTC. Translated, it gives CASSVGVGTSGGSSYNEQFF.

The rearrangement joins TRBV3-1 to TRBJ2-5; D might be TRBD2 (6 bases). Germline assignment: CDR1 LGHDT and CDR2 YNNKEL (reference sequence). V lost 0 bases to trimming and J lost 4 bases, with 15 bases between them. The CDR3 extends over 16 amino acids. The CDR3 nucleotides are TGTGCCAGCAGCCAAGATCTGGCGGGGTTGCTAGAGACCCAGTACTTC. It specifies CASSQDLAGLLETQYF.